Following are 20 T cell receptor beta chains from one sample sequenced in a study of cytomegalovirus exposure and HLA in healthy donors. PCR involved 60 Vbeta and 13 Jbeta primers. Generated by immunoSEQ multiplex PCR, the TCRdb table keeps only in-frame clones and is missing some. This table holds 60,000 to 70,000 clones. Sequenced input: PBMCs. The receptors were gathered from a man aged 30 to 45 in good health and CMV-seropositive.

The chain carries TRBV6-1 and TRBJ2-7; 9 nucleotides line up with TRBD1. Unmatched junction bases numbered 4, after V lost 4 bases and J lost 3 bases. The CDR3 length is 14 residues. Germline CDR1 is MNHNS and CDR2 is SASEGT. The CDR3 reads CASSAGQGSYEQYF. The CDR3 nucleotides are TGTGCCAGCAGTGCCGGACAGGGGAGCTACGAGCAGTACTTC.

Turning to this clone: One end of the junction does not line up with germline, which may come from a read error. The chain joins TRBV5-4 to TRBJ1-1; D remains ambiguous. CDR3 length equals 15 residues. The V gene's germline CDR1 is SGHNT and CDR2 YYREEE (reference sequence). In DNA, the CDR3 is TGTACCAGCAGCTTGTTAGTGGAGGCTAGCGACGAGGCTTTCTTT. Encoded protein: CTSSLLVEASDEAFF.

This chain connects TRBV11-2 to TRBJ1-2; the match to TRBD1 covers 7 bases. This CDR3 has 12 amino acids. Germline V gene data show CDR1 as SGHAT and CDR2 as FQNNGV. The V segment lost 3 bases and the J segment 7 bases; nucleotides outside the gene matches: 2. CDR3 protein: CASSFSGGGYTF. In nucleotides, the CDR3 is TGTGCCAGCAGCTTTTCAGGGGGTGGCTACACCTTC.

The chain carries TRBV30 and TRBJ2-5; 9 bases map to TRBD2. Trimming at V came to 1 base and at J to 1 base, leaving 10 bases not matched to a gene. The CDR3 has 17 amino acids. Germline V CDR1 and CDR2: GTSNPN, SVGIG (reference sequence). For the CDR3, the DNA is TGTGCCTGGAGTGCGGTATTGGCGGGGGGGTCCCAAGAGACCCAGTACTTC. It yields the protein CAWSAVLAGGSQETQYF.

V usage is TRBV9 and J usage is TRBJ2-1; D is undetermined. V lost 2 bases and J 6 bases, leaving 6 bases between the germline ends. This CDR3 has 12 amino acids. The germline CDR1 and CDR2 sequences are SGDLS and YYNGEE. The CDR3 sequence is CASSVIGNEQFF. For the CDR3, the DNA is TGTGCCAGCAGCGTGATCGGCAATGAGCAGTTCTTC.

Worth noting for this clone: Germline is not matched at one junction end, which may reflect a read error. The CDR3 is CASSELAGDQENQYF. CDR3 sequence (DNA): TGTGCCAGCAGTGAACTAGCGGGGGACCAAGAGAACCAGTACTTC. The chain carries TRBV6-1 and TRBJ2-5; 10 nucleotides align to TRBD2. This CDR3 has 15 amino acids. Germline V gene lookup returns CDR1 MNHNS and CDR2 SASEGT.

The chain links TRBV5-5 to TRBJ1-1; 7 nucleotides match TRBD1. CDR1 SGHKS and CDR2 YYEKEE come from the germline V gene (reference sequence). After removal of 4 bases from V and 1 base from J, the junction contained 13 bases not matched to a gene. This CDR3 region has 17 residues. For the CDR3, the DNA is TGTGCCAGCAGCCCTACAGGGGCCAGGGCAACGAACACTGAAGCTTTCTTT. Encoded protein: CASSPTGARATNTEAFF.

V gene TRBV30 combines with J gene TRBJ1-4; D possibly corresponds to TRBD1 (6 bases). Trimming stripped 4 bases from V and 4 bases from J, with 10 bases between. The CDR3 is 13 amino acids. The germline CDR1 and CDR2 sequences are GTSNPN and SVGIG (reference sequence). The CDR3, as DNA: TGTGCCTGGAACAGGGACCATAATGAAAAACTGTTTTTT. Amino acids: CAWNRDHNEKLFF.

CDR3 sequence (DNA): TGCGCCAGCAGCCAAGGGACAGGGGGCACCGGGGAGCTGTTTTTT. It yields the protein CASSQGTGGTGELFF. The chain employs TRBV5-1 and TRBJ2-2; the match to TRBD1 covers 11 bases. From germline, CDR1 is SGHRS and CDR2 YFSETQ. After removal of 4 bases from V and 4 bases from J, the junction contained 3 bases not matched to a gene. The CDR3 length is 15 residues.

This chain connects TRBV9 to TRBJ2-2, with a possible D match to TRBD1 (6 bases). V was pared by 0 bases and J by 4 bases, with 10 bases between. Germline CDR1 is SGDLS and CDR2 is YYNGEE. The CDR3 is made up of 15 amino acids. In nucleotides, the CDR3 is TGTGCCAGCAGCGTAGAGGGGGACCCCACCGGGGAGCTGTTTTTT. Protein: CASSVEGDPTGELFF.

The chain carries TRBV7-9 and TRBJ2-3; D is unresolved. V lost 1 base and J 6 bases, leaving 17 bases between the germline ends. Per germline, CDR1 SEHNR and CDR2 FQNEAQ (reference sequence). There are 16 residues in the CDR3. The CDR3 loop is CASSLGARPKADTQYF. CDR3 in DNA: TGTGCCAGCAGCTTAGGCGCCAGGCCCAAGGCGGATACGCAGTATTTT.

V is TRBV25-1 and J is TRBJ1-1; no reliable D call. Germline V gene sequence: CDR1 MGHDK, CDR2 SYGVNS. The CDR3 spans 16 residues. V was clipped by 2 bases and J by 1 base, with 14 bases between them. CDR3 nucleotide sequence: TGTGCCAGCAGTGAACCGGGTCTAGGGAGGAACACTGAAGCTTTCTTT. The encoded protein is CASSEPGLGRNTEAFF.

V usage is TRBV4-2 and J usage is TRBJ1-2; D might be TRBD1 (5 bases). The CDR3 runs to 15 residues. Between the trimmed V and J ends, which lost 2 bases and 3 bases, there was a span of 13 bases. The V gene's germline CDR1 is LGHNA and CDR2 YNFKEQ. As DNA, the CDR3 is TGTGCCAGCAGCCAAACCCCCGGGGGAGACTATGGCTACACCTTC. Translating gives CASSQTPGGDYGYTF.

The chain couples TRBV19 to TRBJ2-2; 10 bases are a match to TRBD2. Trimming took 1 base from V and 6 from J; bases not matched to a gene: 2. The germline CDR1 and CDR2 sequences are LNHDA and SQIVND (reference sequence). The CDR3 contains 15 residues. This CDR3 is CASSIGLAGAGELFF. In DNA form, the CDR3 reads TGTGCCAGTAGTATAGGGCTAGCGGGAGCCGGGGAGCTGTTTTTT.

J is TRBJ2-7 and V is TRBV7-8; weak D call: TRBD1 (6 bases). The V gene's germline CDR1 is SGHVS and CDR2 FQNEAQ. This CDR3 has 14 residues. V lost 4 bases, J lost 2 bases, and 12 bases lay in between. The CDR3 region is CASSWDTNPYEQYF. The CDR3 region has the DNA TGTGCCAGCAGCTGGGACACTAATCCCTACGAGCAGTACTTC.

In the case of this clone: One end of the junction is discordant with germline, which a read error may explain. The V and J genes are TRBV7-7 and TRBJ2-5; tentatively, D is TRBD1 (6 bases). The CDR3 runs 14 residues. Germline V gene sequence: CDR1 SSHAT, CDR2 FNYEAQ (reference sequence). CDR3 nucleotides: TGTGCTAGCAGCTTGACAGGAAGTGCGGAGACCCAGTACTTC. Protein: CASSLTGSAETQYF.

The gene calls are TRBV9 and TRBJ2-5; tentatively, D is TRBD1 (5 bases). The CDR3 loop spans 13 amino acids. Germline CDR1 SGDLS, CDR2 YYNGEE. Deletions cut 2 bases from V and 3 bases from J, with 8 bases between. DNA of the CDR3: TGTGCCAGCAGCGTCCAGGGCGAAGAGACCCAGTACTTC. Amino acids: CASSVQGEETQYF.

V and J are TRBV20-1 and TRBJ1-2; TRBD1 aligns across 8 bases. The CDR3 has 11 residues. Germline CDR1 reads DFQATT; CDR2 reads SNEGSKA (reference sequence). CDR3 amino acids: CRATGVEGYTF. The CDR3 DNA reads TGCAGGGCGACAGGGGTGGAAGGCTACACCTTC.

This chain uses TRBV10-2 with TRBJ2-2, with 10 bases that match TRBD2. CDR1 and CDR2 from the germline V gene are WSHSY and SAAADI. V lost 2 bases and J lost 5; bases outside the gene matches: 14. The CDR3 covers 19 residues. In nucleotides, the CDR3 is TGCGCCAGCAGTGAGCGATTGAAAATTAGCGGGGGGAGGACCGGGGAGCTGTTTTTT. This gives the protein CASSERLKISGGRTGELFF.

The genes are TRBV7-6 and TRBJ2-5; 9 positions match TRBD1. The CDR3 contains 13 residues. CDR1 is SGHVS and CDR2 is FNYEAQ in the germline V gene. The V segment lost 3 bases and the J segment 8 bases; nucleotides outside the gene matches: 4. DNA of the CDR3: TGTGCCAGCAGCTTCGACAGGGGGGATACCCAGTACTTC. This translates into CASSFDRGDTQYF. Supplemented by reference TRBV7-6 and TRBJ2-5, the full variable domain reads GAGVSQSPRYKVTKRGQDVALRCDPISGHVSLYWYRQALGQGPEFLTYFNYEAQQDKSGLPNDRFSAERPEGSISTLTIQRTEQRDSAMYRCASSFDRGDTQYFGPGTRLLVL.